This T cell receptor (beta chain) was sequenced for a study of PD-L1 blockade in urothelial cancer. Study context: At 3 weeks after treatment start (second dose) and again at 6 weeks, blood was analyzed.

Templates that were synthetic TCR analogs were spiked into each PCR. TCRdb keeps only in-frame clones here, not all; method: immunoSEQ multiplex PCR. The sample has some 20,000 clones; 80% to 90% are singletons. Trimming cost V 2 bases and J 1 base; bases outside gene matches: 13. In germline, CDR1 is KGHSH, CDR2 LQKENI. The length of the CDR3 is 19 residues. The TCR comes from a man aged 45-65 years with urothelial cancer. J is TRBJ2-5 and V is TRBV18, with TRBD2 identical over 10 bases. The sample was PBMCs, taken around atezolizumab (anti-PD-L1) treatment. This CDR3 is CASSPFLASGRYGQETQYF. In DNA, the CDR3 is TGTGCCAGCTCACCATTCTTGGCTAGCGGGAGATATGGCCAAGAGACCCAGTACTTC.